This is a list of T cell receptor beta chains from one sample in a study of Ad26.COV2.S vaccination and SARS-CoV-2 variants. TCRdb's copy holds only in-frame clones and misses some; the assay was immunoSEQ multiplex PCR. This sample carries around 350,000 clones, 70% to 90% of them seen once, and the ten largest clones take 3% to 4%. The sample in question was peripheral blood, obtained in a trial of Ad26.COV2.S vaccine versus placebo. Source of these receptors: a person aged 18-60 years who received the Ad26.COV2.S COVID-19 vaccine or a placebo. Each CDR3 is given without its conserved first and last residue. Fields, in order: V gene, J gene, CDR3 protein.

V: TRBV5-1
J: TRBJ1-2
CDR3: ASSLEQGARYGYT

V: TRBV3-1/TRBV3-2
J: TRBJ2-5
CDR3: ASSPTGGGKTQY

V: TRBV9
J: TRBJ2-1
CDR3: ASSVVGRGYNEQF

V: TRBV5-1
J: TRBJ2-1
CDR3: ASSGTGDTSSYNEQF

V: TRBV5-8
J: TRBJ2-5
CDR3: ASSFPGSKSLETQY

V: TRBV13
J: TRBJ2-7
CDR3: ASSSPRDRGDEQY

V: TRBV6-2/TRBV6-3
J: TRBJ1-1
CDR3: ASSFLGQGTEAF

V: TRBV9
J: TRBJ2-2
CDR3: ASSVLGSWSGELF

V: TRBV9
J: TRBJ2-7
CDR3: ASSRTGDSSYEQY

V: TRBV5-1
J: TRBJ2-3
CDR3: ASSREGGRAGADTQY

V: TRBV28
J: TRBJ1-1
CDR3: ASSPRDGDTEAF

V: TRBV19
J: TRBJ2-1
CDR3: ASRALQGSPTYNEQF

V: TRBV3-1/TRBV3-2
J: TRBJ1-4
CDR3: AEATNEKLF

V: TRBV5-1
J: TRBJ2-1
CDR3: ASSLDTVSYNEQF

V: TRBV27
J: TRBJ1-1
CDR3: ASNRQGPNTEAF

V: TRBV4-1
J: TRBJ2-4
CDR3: ASSQRQAKNIQY

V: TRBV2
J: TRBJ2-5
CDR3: ASLMTSVGETQY

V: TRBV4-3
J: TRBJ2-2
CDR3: ASSQAGVLTGELF

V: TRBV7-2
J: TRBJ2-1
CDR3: ASSLGTSSYNEQF

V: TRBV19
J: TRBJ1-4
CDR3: AARGRATNEKLF

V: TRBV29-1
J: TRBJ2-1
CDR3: SVETPSLYNEQF

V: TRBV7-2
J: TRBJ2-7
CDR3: ASSLDFASGDNRPYEQY

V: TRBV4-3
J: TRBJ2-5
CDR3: ASSQVFASGGETQY

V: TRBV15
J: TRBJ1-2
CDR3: ATSMGGDRSNYGYT

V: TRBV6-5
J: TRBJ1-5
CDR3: ASSSVSNQPQH

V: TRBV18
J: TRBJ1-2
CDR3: ASSPRRNYGYT

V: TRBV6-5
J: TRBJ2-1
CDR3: ASSYSGGLTYNEQF

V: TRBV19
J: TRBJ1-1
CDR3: ASSILSWGTNTEAF

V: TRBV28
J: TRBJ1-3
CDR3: ASISSGNTIY

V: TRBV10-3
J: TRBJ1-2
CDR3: ATGQGGIYGYT

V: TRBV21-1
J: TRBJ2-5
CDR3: ASSKVGWRLAGAGETQY

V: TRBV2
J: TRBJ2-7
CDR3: ASKGRVLYEQY

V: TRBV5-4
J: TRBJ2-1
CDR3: ASSYGQGALSEQF

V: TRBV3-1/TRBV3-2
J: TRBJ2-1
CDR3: ASSQDGTSSNEQF

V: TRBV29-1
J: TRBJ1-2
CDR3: SGGGGGAGYGYT

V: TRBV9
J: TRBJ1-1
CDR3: ASSVVWDRAPEAF

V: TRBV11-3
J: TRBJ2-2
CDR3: ASSPTVSGAHTGELF

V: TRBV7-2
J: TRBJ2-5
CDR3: ASSTQGLRETQY

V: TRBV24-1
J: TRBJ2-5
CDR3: ATSDGTQETQY

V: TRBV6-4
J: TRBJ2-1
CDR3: ASSDSGENNEQF